This T cell receptor (beta chain) was captured by sequencing in a study of T-cell memory formation after mild COVID-19. The CDR3 is made up of 14 amino acids. Deletions cut 5 bases from V and 8 bases from J, with 18 bases between. From the 5' RACE reads, TCRdb called clonotypes with MiXCR, one entry per CDR3 protein. The repertoire holds about 360,000 distinct CDR3 sequences, with around an eighth as singletons. The sample holds a few counts of this clonotype. The chain has TRBV12-3 or TRBV12-4 and TRBJ1-1; tentative D call: TRBD1 (6 bases). Sequenced material: PBMCs or a T cell subset sorted from them (not recorded which). The sequence derives from a man aged 18 to 29 who had mild COVID-19 (a few samples of this study predate the infection). Cell type and time point are not known. The CDR3: CASSLGQGGREAFF. The CDR3 nucleotides are TGTGCCAGCAGTCTGGGACAAGGCGGGCGCGAAGCTTTCTTT.